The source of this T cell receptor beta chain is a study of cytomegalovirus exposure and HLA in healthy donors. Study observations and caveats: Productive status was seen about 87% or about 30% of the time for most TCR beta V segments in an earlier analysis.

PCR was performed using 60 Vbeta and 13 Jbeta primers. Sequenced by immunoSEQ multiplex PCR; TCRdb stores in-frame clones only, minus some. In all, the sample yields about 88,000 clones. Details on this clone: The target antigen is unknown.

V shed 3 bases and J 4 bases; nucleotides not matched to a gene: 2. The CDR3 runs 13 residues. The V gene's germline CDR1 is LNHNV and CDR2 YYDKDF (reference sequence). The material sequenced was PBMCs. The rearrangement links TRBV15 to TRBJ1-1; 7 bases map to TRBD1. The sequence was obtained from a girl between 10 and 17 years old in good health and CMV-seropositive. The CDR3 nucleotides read TGTGCCACCAGCAGTCCAGGGGGCACTGAAGCTTTCTTT. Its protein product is CATSSPGGTEAFF.